This T cell receptor beta chain was sequenced in a study of shared clonotypes between healthy human individuals. Study outcomes and limitations: Enrolling few donors narrowed the genetic and exposure-history diversity that was represented.

In the case of this clone: Its antigen is unidentified.

Looked up from germline, CDR1 is DFQATT and CDR2 is SNEGSKA (reference sequence). The length of the CDR3 is 11 residues. Trimming removed 4 bases at V and 7 bases at J, with 10 bases between. The input for sorted-subset replicate PCRs was around 0.2 ug DNA, tens of thousands of T cell genomes. The protocol was immunoSEQ multiplex PCR, while the TCRdb copy is restricted to in-frame clones and leaves out a portion. The sample includes about 710,000 clones, 72% of them seen just once. The V gene is TRBV20-1, the J gene TRBJ1-1, with D hard to call. The sequence came from a woman in her 30s in good health. The sequencing sample was made of memory CD4+ T cells sorted from blood. Regarding subset: CD45RA-negative fraction. The CDR3 is CSATSGGEAFF. The CDR3 DNA follows: TGCAGTGCTACTTCAGGAGGTGAAGCTTTCTTT.